The 30 T cell receptor beta chains below all came from one sample that was sequenced in a study of post-analysis software for immune sequencing data. cDNA libraries for TCR beta contained unique molecular identifiers. One entry per CDR3 protein results from TCRdb running MiXCR on the PCR reads. The table includes approximately 690,000 distinct CDR3 sequences, 59% detected once. No antigens are known for them. The study, taken as a whole, reports: Controls showed lower frequencies than patients for a few TRBV segments, and TRBV5-6, TRBV5-1 and TRBV20-1 were among these.

What was sequenced was blood. The receptors shown here come from a girl aged 2-10 years with multiple sclerosis.

V usage is TRBV7-2 and J usage is TRBJ2-1; 8 bases agree with TRBD2. The CDR3 runs to 16 residues. The germline V gene has CDR1 SGHTA and CDR2 FQGNSA. V trimming: 3 bases; J trimming: 7 bases; junction bases outside the gene matches: 11. CDR3 protein: CASSFTSGGTRNEQFF. The CDR3 region has the DNA TGTGCCAGCAGCTTCACTAGCGGAGGGACTCGGAATGAGCAGTTCTTC.

V is TRBV3-1 and J is TRBJ2-4; 7 nucleotides align to TRBD1. Germline V gene sequence: CDR1 LGHDT, CDR2 YNNKEL (reference sequence). The CDR3 runs 16 residues. The J segment lost 7 bases and the V segment lost 2 bases, leaving 11 bases of the junction unmatched. The CDR3 is CASSQHTGDVGNIQYF. The CDR3 DNA follows: TGTGCCAGCAGCCAACATACAGGGGACGTGGGCAACATTCAGTACTTC.

The V gene is TRBV5-1, the J gene TRBJ2-3, with D possibly being TRBD1 (6 bases). The germline gives CDR1 SGHRS, CDR2 YFSETQ. Trimming removed 0 bases at V and 0 bases at J, with 11 bases between. The CDR3 extends over 16 amino acids. The CDR3 coding sequence is TGCGCCAGCAGCTTGGCCCCAGGGGCAAGCACAGATACGCAGTATTTT. This gives the protein CASSLAPGASTDTQYF.

The chain couples TRBV20-1 to TRBJ2-1; 7 bases match TRBD2. The CDR3 contains 13 residues. Trimming at V came to 5 bases and at J to 8 bases, leaving 9 bases not matched to a gene. In germline, CDR1 is DFQATT, CDR2 SNEGSKA (reference sequence). Written as DNA, the CDR3 is TGCAGTGCTCCTCGCCGGGGAGGGGATGAGCAGTTCTTC. Translating gives CSAPRRGGDEQFF.

This CDR3 reads CASSVVGGSYNEQFF. The CDR3 DNA follows: TGTGCCAGCAGCGTAGTTGGGGGATCGTACAATGAGCAGTTCTTC. This chain links TRBV9 with TRBJ2-1; D might be TRBD1 or TRBD2, each matching 5 bases. Germline V gene sequence: CDR1 SGDLS, CDR2 YYNGEE. V lost 0 bases and J lost 4, with 11 bases in between. CDR3 length: 15 residues.

The rearrangement uses TRBV6-6 and TRBJ1-5; D perhaps matches TRBD1 (6 bases). Germline CDR1 is MNHNY and CDR2 is SVGAGI (reference sequence). The length of the CDR3 is 15 residues. With 4 bases removed from V and 8 bases from J, the gap between germline ends came to 18 bases. This chain's CDR3 is CASSSRDTVWEPQHF. The CDR3 coding sequence is TGTGCCAGCAGTTCCCGGGACACTGTCTGGGAGCCCCAGCATTTT.

The V call is TRBV7-2, the J call TRBJ2-4, with a possible D match to TRBD1 (6 bases). The CDR3 totals 18 residues. The V end was cut by 8 bases, the J end by 0 bases, with 23 bases between. Germline CDR1 is SGHTA and CDR2 is FQGNSA. CDR3 bases: TGTGCCAGCGGCAAACAGGGTGAAGGGTCTCGAGCCAAAAACATTCAGTACTTC. Its translation: CASGKQGEGSRAKNIQYF.

The chain combines TRBV7-2 with TRBJ2-5; 8 nucleotides agree with TRBD1. The CDR3 is 16 amino acids. From germline, CDR1 is SGHTA and CDR2 FQGNSA. The V segment lost 4 bases and the J segment 1 base; nucleotides outside the gene matches: 8. CDR3 in DNA: TGTGCCAGCAGCTCCAACCAGGGGGCAATCCAAGAGACCCAGTACTTC. It encodes CASSSNQGAIQETQYF.

The V and J genes are TRBV6-2 or TRBV6-3 and TRBJ2-2, with no clear D. The CDR3 consists of 13 residues. The germline V and J ends were trimmed by 5 bases and 3 bases, with 7 bases remaining between them. The V gene's germline CDR1 is MNHEY and CDR2 SVGEGT. DNA for the CDR3: TGTGCCAGCAGTCCCGGATACACCGGGGAGCTGTTTTTT. Residues: CASSPGYTGELFF.

V usage is TRBV4-3 and J usage is TRBJ2-1, with D hard to call. V was pared by 5 bases and J by 9 bases, with 14 bases between. CDR1 LGHNA and CDR2 YSLEER come from the germline V gene. This CDR3 contains 13 residues. CDR3 residues: CASSSQFGSEQFF. The CDR3 nucleotides read TGCGCCAGCAGCTCCCAATTTGGAAGTGAGCAGTTCTTC.

The chain joins TRBV4-2 to TRBJ2-3; D is possibly TRBD1 or TRBD2 (5 bases each). Trimming stripped 1 base from V and 4 bases from J, with 15 bases between. Germline CDR1 is LGHNA and CDR2 is YNFKEQ. The CDR3 loop spans 16 amino acids. CDR3 DNA sequence: TGTGCCAGCAGCCAAGTCCAGGGTTCGAGGGCAGATACGCAGTATTTT. Translated, it gives CASSQVQGSRADTQYF.

The V and J genes are TRBV29-1 and TRBJ2-7; 10 bases are shared with TRBD1. The CDR3 length is 14 residues. The V segment lost 3 bases and the J segment 5 bases; nucleotides outside the gene matches: 7. Germline V lookup: CDR1 SQVTM, CDR2 ANQGSEA. The CDR3 region has the DNA TGCAGCGTTGAGAGGGACAGGGGAGGCCACGAGCAGTACTTC. Protein: CSVERDRGGHEQYF.

The rearrangement links TRBV7-6 to TRBJ1-1; D is possibly TRBD1 (6 bases). CDR1 is SGHVS, CDR2 FNYEAQ, per germline. The CDR3 contains 18 residues. V was shortened by 1 base and J by 0 bases, with 18 bases between the two germline ends. CDR3 amino acids: CASSLGPGGEHLNTEAFF. CDR3 sequence (DNA): TGTGCCAGCAGCTTAGGCCCGGGGGGCGAACATTTGAACACTGAAGCTTTCTTT.

The chain combines TRBV2 with TRBJ2-1; D might be TRBD1 (6 bases). The CDR3 is 16 residues long. The V and J ends lost 7 bases and 0 bases respectively, with 16 bases between them. CDR1 is SNHLY and CDR2 is FYNNEI in the germline V gene. CDR3 bases: TGTGCCAGCAAACGGGAAGCGACAGGCTCCTACAATGAGCAGTTCTTC. The encoded protein is CASKREATGSYNEQFF.

This clonotype was found a few times. The chain couples TRBV4-1 to TRBJ2-7, with D unclear. Germline assignment: CDR1 MGHRA and CDR2 YSYEKL. V was pared by 1 base and J by 1 base, with 11 bases between. The CDR3 is 15 residues long. CDR3 region: CASSQVDRVSYEQYF. DNA for the CDR3: TGCGCCAGCAGCCAAGTGGACCGCGTTTCCTACGAGCAGTACTTC.

The V and J genes are TRBV15 and TRBJ1-1; TRBD1 agrees at 7 bases. The CDR3 has 15 residues. Per germline, CDR1 LNHNV and CDR2 YYDKDF (reference sequence). The V and J ends lost 5 bases and 8 bases, in that order; junction bases with no gene match: 14. CDR3 region: CATSGRQGRPLEAFF. For the CDR3, the DNA is TGTGCCACCAGCGGCCGACAGGGTAGACCCCTAGAAGCTTTCTTT.

This clonotype was found a few times. J is TRBJ2-7 and V is TRBV3-1; the match to TRBD2 covers 10 bases. The trim removed 1 base at V and 0 bases at J, leaving 3 bases unmatched. Germline V lookup: CDR1 LGHDT, CDR2 YNNKEL (reference sequence). The CDR3 is 16 residues long. The CDR3 here is CASSQGLAGNSYEQYF. The CDR3 DNA is TGTGCCAGCAGCCAAGGACTAGCGGGTAACTCCTACGAGCAGTACTTC.

The chain carries TRBV12-3 or TRBV12-4 and TRBJ2-3; D gene unclear. The CDR3 consists of 14 residues. The germline V and J ends were trimmed by 6 bases and 2 bases, with 12 bases remaining between them. CDR3 residues: CASSPGHDTDTQYF. The CDR3 DNA follows: TGTGCCAGCAGCCCCGGTCACGACACAGATACGCAGTATTTT.

In this sample, this clonotype turned up a few times. V usage is TRBV29-1 and J usage is TRBJ2-7, with D perhaps TRBD1 or TRBD2 (6 bases each). The V gene lost 1 base and the J gene lost 3 bases, with 10 bases spanning the gap. This CDR3 comprises 13 residues. Germline-derived CDR1 and CDR2 are SQVTM and ANQGSEA. The CDR3 bases are TGCAGCGTTGAAGCTGGAGGGGGCTACGAGCAGTACTTC. This sequence encodes CSVEAGGGYEQYF.

This clonotype was found a few times. This chain joins TRBV6-5 and TRBJ1-2, with a possible D match to TRBD1 (5 bases). The CDR3 length is 11 residues. Trimming shortened V by 8 bases and J by 6 bases, and 10 bases separated the two germline ends. Germline-derived CDR1 and CDR2 are MNHEY and SVGAGI. CDR3 nucleotide sequence: TGTGCCAGCCGGGGGATGGATGGCTACACCTTC. Protein product: CASRGMDGYTF.

The chain carries TRBV30 and TRBJ1-2; TRBD1 might be the D (5 bases). Germline CDR1 and CDR2: GTSNPN and SVGIG (reference sequence). The CDR3 is 12 residues long. Trimming left V 4 bases short and J 1 base short, with 7 bases between. The CDR3 region has the DNA TGTGCCTGGACAGGGTTTAACTATGGCTACACCTTC. It specifies CAWTGFNYGYTF.

The table lists this clonotype with a few counts. The rearrangement links TRBV5-1 to TRBJ2-7; TRBD1 might be the D (6 bases). In germline, CDR1 is SGHRS, CDR2 YFSETQ. Trimming took 4 bases from V and 0 from J, leaving 17 bases between them. This CDR3 has 16 residues. The chain's CDR3 is CASSPGHSTASYEQYF. CDR3 DNA: TGCGCCAGCAGCCCGGGACATAGCACAGCCTCCTACGAGCAGTACTTC. Together with reference TRBV5-1 and TRBJ2-7, the CDR3 gives the full variable domain: KAGVTQTPRYLIKTRGQQVTLSCSPISGHRSVSWYQQTPGQGLQFLFEYFSETQRNKGNFPGRFSGRQFSNSRSEMNVSTLELGDSALYLCASSPGHSTASYEQYFGPGTRLTVT.

Note on this clonotype: At one end, the junction sequence differs from germline, possibly due to a read error. The chain joins TRBV29-1 to TRBJ2-5; D gene uncertain. CDR3 length: 14 residues. CDR1 is SQVTM and CDR2 is ANQGSEA in the germline V gene. The CDR3 is CSAEEGRNQETQYF. The CDR3 DNA follows: TGCAGCGCTGAAGAAGGTCGGAACCAAGAGACCCAGTACTTC.

This clonotype was picked up one time. The V call is TRBV15, the J call TRBJ1-2; D might be TRBD1 (6 bases). V shed 5 bases and J shed 8 bases, with 21 bases lying between them. The CDR3 is 15 amino acids. Germline-derived CDR1 and CDR2 are LNHNV and YYDKDF (reference sequence). The CDR3 DNA reads as TGTGCCACCAGCGACTCAGCGGAGGGGGACGGAGGCTACACCTTC. As protein: CATSDSAEGDGGYTF.

This sequence joins TRBV6-1 and TRBJ1-1; D unresolved. The germline CDR1 and CDR2 sequences are MNHNS and SASEGT. There are 15 residues in the CDR3. The V gene lost 6 bases and the J gene lost 1 base, with 15 bases spanning the gap. In DNA form, the CDR3 reads TGTGCCAGCAGGAGTGGGTGGGGATCGAACACTGAAGCTTTCTTT. The encoded protein is CASRSGWGSNTEAFF.

The J gene is TRBJ2-1, the V gene TRBV3-1; no definite D call. Germline V gene lookup returns CDR1 LGHDT and CDR2 YNNKEL (reference sequence). The CDR3 is made up of 14 amino acids. V was cut by 4 bases and J by 4 bases, with 11 bases left in between. In nucleotides, the CDR3 is TGTGCCAGCAGCCTTCTAGATTTATACAATGAGCAGTTCTTC. Residues: CASSLLDLYNEQFF.

The chain uses TRBV2 and TRBJ1-5; tentative D call: TRBD1 (6 bases). The germline gives CDR1 SNHLY, CDR2 FYNNEI. This CDR3 comprises 13 residues. The V end was cut by 5 bases, the J end by 9 bases, with 14 bases between. The CDR3: CASSSTGIVPQHF. In DNA, the CDR3 is TGTGCCAGCAGTTCGACAGGAATTGTGCCCCAGCATTTT.

This clonotype appeared a single time. The genes are TRBV12-3 or TRBV12-4 and TRBJ2-2; no reliable D call. V was clipped by 5 bases and J by 4 bases, with 8 bases between them. CDR3 length: 13 residues. CDR3 region: CASSTLGTGELFF. The CDR3, as DNA: TGTGCCAGCAGTACCCTTGGCACCGGGGAGCTGTTTTTT.

The V and J genes are TRBV6-6 and TRBJ2-5, with a possible D match to TRBD1 (6 bases). Germline CDR1 is MNHNY and CDR2 is SVGAGI (reference sequence). The CDR3 extends over 16 amino acids. Trimming took 5 bases from V and 2 from J, leaving 18 bases between them. The DNA for the CDR3 is TGTGCCAGCAGTCCAACAGGGAAAATGGTACAAGAGACCCAGTACTTC. The encoded protein is CASSPTGKMVQETQYF.

The J gene is TRBJ2-3, the V gene TRBV5-1; D is unclear. CDR1 and CDR2 from the germline V gene are SGHRS and YFSETQ. V was clipped by 7 bases and J by 6 bases, with 18 bases between them. The CDR3 totals 14 residues. Here the CDR3 DNA reads TGCGCCAGCTCTCTTTCACAGACTGCGGATACGCAGTATTTT. As protein: CASSLSQTADTQYF. The entire variable domain, with the rest obtained from reference TRBV5-1 and TRBJ2-3, is as follows: KAGVTQTPRYLIKTRGQQVTLSCSPISGHRSVSWYQQTPGQGLQFLFEYFSETQRNKGNFPGRFSGRQFSNSRSEMNVSTLELGDSALYLCASSLSQTADTQYFGPGTRLTVL.